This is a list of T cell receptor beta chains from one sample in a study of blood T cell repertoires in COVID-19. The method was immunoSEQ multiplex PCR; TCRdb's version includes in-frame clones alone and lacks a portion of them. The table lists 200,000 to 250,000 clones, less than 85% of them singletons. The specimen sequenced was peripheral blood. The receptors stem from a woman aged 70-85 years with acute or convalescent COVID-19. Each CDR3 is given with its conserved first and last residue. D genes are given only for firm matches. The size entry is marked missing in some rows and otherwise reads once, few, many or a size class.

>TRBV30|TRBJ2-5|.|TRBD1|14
CAWKGQGRYETQYF
TGTGCCTGGAAAGGACAGGGGAGGTATGAGACCCAGTACTTC
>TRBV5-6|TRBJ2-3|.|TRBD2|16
CASSFLAGGPMDTQYF
TGTGCCAGCAGCTTTTTAGCGGGGGGGCCTATGGATACGCAGTATTTT
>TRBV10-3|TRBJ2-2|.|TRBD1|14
CAIRGQGGTGELFF
TGTGCCATCAGGGGACAGGGCGGCACCGGGGAGCTGTTTTTT
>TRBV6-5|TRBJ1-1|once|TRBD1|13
CASRQGSGTEAFF
TGTGCCAGCAGACAGGGGTCGGGTACCGAAGCTTTCTTT
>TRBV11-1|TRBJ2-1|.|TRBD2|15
CASSLGGSGYNEQFF
TGTGCCAGCAGCTTGGGGGGTAGCGGGTACAATGAGCAGTTCTTC
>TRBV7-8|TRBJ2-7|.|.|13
CASSFIGSYEQYF
TGTGCCAGCAGCTTCATCGGCTCCTACGAGCAGTACTTC
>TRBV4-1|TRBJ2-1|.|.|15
CASSEASQTRSEQFF
TGCGCCAGCAGTGAGGCTAGCCAAACCCGCAGTGAGCAGTTCTTC
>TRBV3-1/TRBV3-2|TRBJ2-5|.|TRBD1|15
CASSQGRTGWETQYF
TGTGCCAGCAGCCAAGGGCGGACAGGGTGGGAGACCCAGTACTTC
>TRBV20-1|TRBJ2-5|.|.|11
CSASLLRTQYF
TGCAGTGCTAGTTTATTGCGGACCCAGTACTTC
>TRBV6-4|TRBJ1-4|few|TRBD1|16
CASSVDRAATNEKLFF
TGTGCCAGCAGTGTCGACAGGGCGGCAACTAATGAAAAACTGTTTTTT
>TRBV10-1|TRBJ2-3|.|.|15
CASSAAGQITDTQYF
TGCGCCAGCAGTGCCGCGGGCCAGATCACAGATACGCAGTATTTT
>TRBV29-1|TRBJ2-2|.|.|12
CSVRQDTGELFF
TGCAGCGTTCGTCAGGACACCGGGGAGCTGTTTTTT
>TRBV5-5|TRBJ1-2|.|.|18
CASSLEVASRLANYGYTF
TGTGCCAGCAGCTTGGAGGTCGCGTCCCGCCTAGCTAACTATGGCTACACCTTC
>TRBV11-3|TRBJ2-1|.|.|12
CASSGEVNEQFF
TGTGCCAGCAGCGGAGAGGTTAATGAGCAGTTCTTC
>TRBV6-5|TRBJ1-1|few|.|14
CASSQRRGNTEAFF
TGTGCCAGCAGCCAGAGAAGGGGGAACACTGAAGCTTTCTTT
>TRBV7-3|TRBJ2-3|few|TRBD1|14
CASSLGQNTDTQYF
TGTGCCAGCAGCTTGGGACAGAACACAGATACGCAGTATTTT
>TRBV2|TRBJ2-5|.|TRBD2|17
CASRGYERLADQETQYF
TGTGCCAGCAGGGGCTACGAAAGACTAGCGGACCAAGAGACCCAGTACTTC
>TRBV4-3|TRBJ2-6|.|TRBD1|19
CASSQALRQGKSGANVLTF
TGCGCCAGCAGCCAAGCCCTCAGACAGGGAAAATCGGGGGCCAACGTCCTGACTTTC
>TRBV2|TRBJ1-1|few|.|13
CASSLHMNTEAFF
TGTGCCAGCAGTCTCCACATGAACACTGAAGCTTTCTTT
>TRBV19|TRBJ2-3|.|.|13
CASSAVSRDTQYF
TGTGCCAGTAGTGCAGTTTCGAGGGATACGCAGTATTTT
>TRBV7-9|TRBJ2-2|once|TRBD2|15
CASSPRGGRTGELFF
TGTGCCAGCAGCCCACGGGGGGGCCGAACCGGGGAGCTGTTTTTT
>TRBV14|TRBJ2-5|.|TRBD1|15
CASSQLLTGEETQYF
TGTGCCAGCAGCCAACTTCTGACAGGGGAAGAGACCCAGTACTTC
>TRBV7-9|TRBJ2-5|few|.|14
CASSLAREQETQYF
TGTGCCAGCAGCTTAGCCCGGGAACAAGAGACCCAGTACTTC
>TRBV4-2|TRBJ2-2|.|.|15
CASSQDSSDTGELFF
TGTGCCAGCAGCCAAGATAGCAGCGACACCGGGGAGCTGTTTTTT
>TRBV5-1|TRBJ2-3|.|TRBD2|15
CASSLGAGGTDTQYF
TGCGCCAGCAGCTTGGGTGCGGGGGGCACAGATACGCAGTATTTT
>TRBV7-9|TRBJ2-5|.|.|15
CASSFRVGGQETQYF
TGTGCCAGCAGCTTCAGGGTAGGGGGCCAAGAGACCCAGTACTTC
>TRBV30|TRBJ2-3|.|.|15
CAWSVRRVGTDTQYF
TGTGCCTGGAGTGTTCGCCGAGTAGGCACAGATACGCAGTATTTT
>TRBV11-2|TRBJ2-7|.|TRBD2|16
CASSFSRDGLANEQYF
TGTGCCAGCAGCTTTTCCCGAGACGGACTAGCGAACGAGCAGTACTTC
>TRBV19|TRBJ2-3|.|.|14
CASSVQGSTDTQYF
TGTGCCAGTAGTGTGCAGGGGAGCACAGATACGCAGTATTTT
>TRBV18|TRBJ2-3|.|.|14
CASSPRTSTDTQYF
TGTGCCAGCTCACCCCGGACAAGCACAGATACGCAGTATTTT
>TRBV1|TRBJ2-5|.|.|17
CTSSQDSLGGGRETQYF
TGCACCAGCAGCCAAGATAGTTTGGGGGGGGGCCGAGAGACCCAGTACTTC
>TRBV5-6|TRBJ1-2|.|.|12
CASSLRGYGYTF
TGTGCCAGCAGCCTCCGGGGCTATGGCTACACCTTC
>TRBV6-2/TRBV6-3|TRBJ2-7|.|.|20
CASSSSRSQGTRRTTYEQYF
TGTGCCAGCAGTTCGTCTCGCTCACAGGGTACACGCCGAACAACCTACGAGCAGTACTTC
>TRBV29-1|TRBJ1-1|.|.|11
CSVSRNTEAFF
TGCAGCGTTAGCCGGAACACTGAAGCTTTCTTT
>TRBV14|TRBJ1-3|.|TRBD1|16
CASSRQQTGGSDTIYF
TGTGCCAGCAGCCGACAGCAAACAGGGGGCTCGGACACCATATATTTT
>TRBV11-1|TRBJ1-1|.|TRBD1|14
CASSLDRARGEAFF
TGTGCCAGCAGCCTAGACAGGGCGAGAGGTGAAGCTTTCTTT
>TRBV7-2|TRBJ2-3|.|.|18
CASSSPPGGDPMGDTQYF
TGTGCCAGCAGCTCCCCCCCGGGCGGGGACCCTATGGGAGATACGCAGTATTTT
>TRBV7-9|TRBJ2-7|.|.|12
CASSYNSYEQYF
TGTGCCAGCAGCTACAATTCCTACGAGCAGTACTTC
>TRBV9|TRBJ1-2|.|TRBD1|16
CASSSPDREYGYGYTF
TGTGCCAGCAGCTCGCCGGACAGGGAATATGGTTATGGCTACACCTTC
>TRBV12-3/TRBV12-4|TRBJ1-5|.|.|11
CASSRGQPQHF
TGTGCCAGCAGTAGGGGACAGCCCCAGCATTTT
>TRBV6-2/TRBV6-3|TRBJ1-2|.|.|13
CASSPQSDYGYTF
TGTGCCAGCAGTCCCCAGTCTGACTATGGCTACACCTTC
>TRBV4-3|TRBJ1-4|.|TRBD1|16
CASSHSGDRRNEKLFF
TGCGCCAGCAGCCATTCCGGGGACAGAAGAAATGAAAAACTGTTTTTT
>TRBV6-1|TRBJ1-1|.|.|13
CASSDPGQTEAFF
TGTGCCAGCAGTGATCCAGGGCAAACTGAAGCTTTCTTT
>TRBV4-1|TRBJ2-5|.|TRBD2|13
CASSQDTSGTQYF
TGCGCCAGCAGCCAAGATACTAGCGGGACCCAGTACTTC
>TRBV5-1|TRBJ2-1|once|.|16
CASSYYTSSSYNEQFF
TGCGCCAGCAGTTACTACACCTCGAGCTCCTACAATGAGCAGTTCTTC
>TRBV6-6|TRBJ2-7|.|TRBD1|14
CASSNGQGGYEQYF
TGTGCCAGCAGTAACGGACAGGGGGGCTACGAGCAGTACTTC
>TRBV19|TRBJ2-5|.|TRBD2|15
CASSIIGGARETQYF
TGTGCCAGTAGTATAATCGGGGGGGCCCGGGAGACCCAGTACTTC
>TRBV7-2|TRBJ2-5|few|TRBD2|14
CASSPGGGWETQYF
TGTGCCAGCAGCCCCGGGGGGGGCTGGGAGACCCAGTACTTC
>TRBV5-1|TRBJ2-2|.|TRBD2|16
CASSLKAGGHTGELFF
TGCGCCAGCAGCTTGAAAGCGGGGGGCCACACCGGGGAGCTGTTTTTT
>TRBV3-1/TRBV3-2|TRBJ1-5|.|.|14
CASSQARGSKPQHF
TGTGCCAGCAGCCAAGCTCGGGGGAGTAAGCCCCAGCATTTT
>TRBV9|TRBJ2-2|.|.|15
CASSVARPGDGELFF
TGTGCCAGCAGCGTAGCTAGGCCAGGGGACGGGGAGCTGTTTTTT
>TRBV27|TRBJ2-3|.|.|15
CASSPLAAGSYTQYF
TGTGCCAGCAGTCCCCTCGCGGCGGGGTCATATACGCAGTATTTT
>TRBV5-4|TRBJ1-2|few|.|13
CASSFSDGRGYTF
TGTGCCAGCAGCTTCTCGGACGGGAGGGGCTACACCTTC
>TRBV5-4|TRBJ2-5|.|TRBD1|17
CASSLPQGTGGKETQYF
TGTGCCAGCAGCTTGCCCCAAGGGACAGGCGGTAAAGAGACCCAGTACTTC
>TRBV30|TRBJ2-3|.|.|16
CAWSASRWGGADTQYF
TGTGCCTGGAGTGCCTCGAGATGGGGGGGCGCAGATACGCAGTATTTT
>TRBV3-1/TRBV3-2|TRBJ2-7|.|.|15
CASSQFASRSYEQYF
TGTGCCAGCAGCCAATTTGCTAGCAGGTCCTACGAGCAGTACTTC
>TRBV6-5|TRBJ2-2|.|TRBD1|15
CASSHRGVGTGELFF
TGTGCCAGCAGTCACAGGGGAGTAGGTACCGGGGAGCTGTTTTTT
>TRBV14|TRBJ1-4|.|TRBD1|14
CASSRLGQGEKLFF
TGTGCCAGCAGCCGGCTGGGACAGGGGGAAAAACTGTTTTTT
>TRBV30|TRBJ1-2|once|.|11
CAWSDTYGYTF
TGTGCCTGGAGTGACACCTATGGCTACACCTTC